This TCR beta chain was identified during a study of early T cells in non-severe SARS-CoV-2 infection. Study-wide context: Sequencing used unsorted whole-blood bulk RNA, so chains lack pairing.

Only a few counts were recorded for this clonotype. The antigen remains unidentified. Molecules of cDNA were individually given unique molecular identifiers that were attached to them. TCRdb passed the 5' RACE reads through MiXCR, listing each CDR3 protein once. This table holds more than 65,000 distinct CDR3 sequences, roughly an eighth found once. Study-level results: Matching results from VDJdb favored anti-spike CD8 responses, leaving private and CD4 specificities undetected.

This CDR3 spans 14 amino acids. With 2 bases clipped from V and 12 bases from J, the junction kept 8 bases outside the gene matches. Germline V gene data show CDR1 as MGHRA and CDR2 as YSYEKL. Input material: whole blood. The chain employs TRBV4-1 and TRBJ1-4, with 8 nucleotides matching TRBD1. The receptor was isolated from an adult who was a healthcare worker with PCR-confirmed SARS-CoV-2 infection or an uninfected control (not recorded which). The CDR3: CASSQNLGQGQLFF. CDR3 nucleotides: TGCGCCAGCAGCCAAAACCTCGGACAGGGCCAACTGTTTTTT.